This T cell receptor beta chain emerged from a study of blood T cell repertoires in COVID-19. For the study at large: The origin of the acute and convalescent COVID-19 samples was the United States, Italy and Spain. T cells, B-cell-depleted T cells, or PBMCs provided the cDNA or gDNA that served as material.

The authors' processing: By means of reference gene primer amplification, nucleated cell counts were estimated. Assay used: immunoSEQ multiplex PCR; TCRdb lists only in-frame clones, some missing. V, J and clone size were drawn from that table, and D and trimming were deduced from the DNA. The sample has approximately 220,000 clones, around four fifths seen once; the top ten hold 5.1%. The trim removed 5 bases at V and 4 bases at J, leaving 4 bases unmatched. Germline CDR1 and CDR2: SGHAT and FQNNGV. There are 15 residues in the CDR3. Sequencing was done on a sample of peripheral blood. This receptor was obtained from an older woman who had recovered from COVID-19. This chain links TRBV11-2 with TRBJ2-1; TRBD2 agrees at 11 bases. In DNA, the CDR3 is TGTGCCAGCAGCCAAAGACTAGCGGGGTACAATGAGCAGTTCTTC. Protein: CASSQRLAGYNEQFF.